The entry below describes one TCR beta chain. This table comes from immunoSEQ multiplex PCR, and its TCRdb copy is limited to in-frame clones, with some not included. Altogether approximately 170,000 clones are present, around 89% being singletons, with the ten largest covering about 0.77%. The entry originates in a study of blood T cell repertoires in COVID-19. The germline V and J ends were trimmed by 4 bases and 10 bases, with 14 bases remaining between them. Germline V lookup: CDR1 SQVTM, CDR2 ANQGSEA. The CDR3 length is 12 residues. The sample consisted of PBMCs or T cells enriched from blood (not recorded which). The origin of this receptor is a woman younger than 35 who had recovered from COVID-19. V and J are TRBV29-1 and TRBJ2-1, with a possible D match to TRBD1 (5 bases). DNA of the CDR3: TGCAGCGTTGTGGACACCGAAACGGAGCAGTTCTTC. This codes for CSVVDTETEQFF.